A single sample is the source of the 17 T cell receptor beta chains below, sequenced in a study of cytomegalovirus exposure and HLA in healthy donors (dated by TCRdb to 2016 to 2017). Libraries were prepared through the immunoSEQ multiplex PCR assay. The multiplex PCR relied on a mix of 60 forward primers for TCR Vbeta segments and 13 reverse primers for TCR Jbeta segments. The table comes from immuneACCESS by way of TCRdb, which keeps in-frame sequences with V and J called. Part of the clones is missing from these tables; in studies checked, under half for an unresolved V gene and the rest for unknown reasons. A total of 100,000 to 150,000 clones appear in this sample, 65% to 80% of them only once. The top ten constitute approximately 1.6% of the sample. Material: PBMCs. These receptors were taken from a woman aged 18-29 years in good health and CMV-seronegative.

The rearrangement uses TRBV7-8 and TRBJ2-5; 8 bases fit TRBD1. The trim removed 5 bases at V and 4 bases at J, leaving 9 bases unmatched. Per germline, CDR1 SGHVS and CDR2 FQNEAQ. The CDR3 contains 15 residues. CDR3 sequence: CASSAQGARGETQYF. CDR3 bases: TGTGCCAGCAGCGCCCAGGGGGCCCGGGGAGAGACCCAGTACTTC.

This chain uses TRBV9 with TRBJ1-1; TRBD1 agrees at 7 bases. Germline-derived CDR1 and CDR2 are SGDLS and YYNGEE. The CDR3 has 17 amino acids. V lost 2 bases to trimming and J lost 1 base; unmatched junction nucleotides: 11. This CDR3 reads CASSVQRGGKKNTEAFF. CDR3 bases: TGTGCCAGCAGCGTCCAACGAGGGGGCAAAAAGAACACTGAAGCTTTCTTT.

The J gene is TRBJ2-5, the V gene TRBV7-9; D may be TRBD2 (6 bases). V lost 0 bases and J 1 base, leaving 9 bases between the germline ends. The CDR3 consists of 15 residues. Germline assignment: CDR1 SEHNR and CDR2 FQNEAQ (reference sequence). As DNA, the CDR3 is TGTGCCAGCAGCTTAGCGGGACTCCTCCAAGAGACCCAGTACTTC. It translates to CASSLAGLLQETQYF.

This clone was seen only a few times. This chain uses TRBV5-6 with TRBJ2-6, with a possible D match to TRBD2 (5 bases). V lost 4 bases and J 2 bases, leaving 16 bases between the germline ends. Germline-derived CDR1 and CDR2 are SGHDT and YYEEEE. The CDR3 totals 17 residues. The CDR3 region is CASSPRGSLTGANVLTF. The CDR3 coding sequence is TGTGCCAGCAGCCCGCGAGGGTCCCTAACTGGGGCCAACGTCCTGACTTTC.

This clone was observed a few times. J is TRBJ1-1 and V is TRBV5-5; possible D gene TRBD1, 6 bases. Trimming took off 0 bases at V and 6 bases at J, with 18 bases between the two ends. The CDR3 spans 16 residues. The germline CDR1 and CDR2 sequences are SGHKS and YYEKEE (reference sequence). CDR3 sequence (DNA): TGTGCCAGCAGCTTGGACAGGGAAGGGGTCCGCGCTGAAGCTTTCTTT. It yields the protein CASSLDREGVRAEAFF.

In its sample, this clone was seen a few times. The chain has TRBV10-2 and TRBJ1-3; no reliable D call. The CDR3 runs to 16 residues. Per germline, CDR1 WSHSY and CDR2 SAAADI. V was clipped by 0 bases and J by 0 bases, with 9 bases between them. CDR3 DNA sequence: TGCGCCAGCAGTGAGTCACCTCGGAGCTCTGGAAACACCATATATTTT. It is translated as CASSESPRSSGNTIYF.

J is TRBJ2-5 and V is TRBV7-9, with TRBD2 matching over 11 bases. The CDR3 contains 15 residues. Germline values: CDR1 SEHNR, CDR2 FQNEAQ (reference sequence). The junction had 4 bases not matched to a gene; V was cut back by 6 bases and J by 1 base. CDR3 sequence reads: CASRDSGRAQETQYF. The CDR3, as DNA: TGTGCCAGCAGAGATAGCGGGAGGGCCCAAGAGACCCAGTACTTC.

The chain couples TRBV19 to TRBJ1-2; D might be TRBD1 (5 bases). Trimming removed 7 bases at V and 9 bases at J, with 18 bases between. The germline gives CDR1 LNHDA, CDR2 SQIVND (reference sequence). The CDR3 covers 13 residues. CDR3 sequence (DNA): TGTGCCAGTAACCGGGGACTTGTTGGGAGCTACACCTTC. It codes for CASNRGLVGSYTF.

This clone was counted once. The J gene is TRBJ2-1, the V gene TRBV25-1; no clear D. CDR3 size: 16 residues. V was cut by 3 bases and J by 6 bases, with 18 bases left in between. Germline loops: CDR1 MGHDK, CDR2 SYGVNS. The CDR3 protein is CASSDHSFGVGNEQFF. In DNA form, the CDR3 reads TGTGCCAGCAGTGATCATAGTTTTGGAGTCGGCAATGAGCAGTTCTTC.

The rearrangement links TRBV7-2 to TRBJ1-3, with 7 bases identical to TRBD1. J was trimmed by 4 bases and V by 5 bases; bases with no gene match: 8. Germline assignment: CDR1 SGHTA and CDR2 FQGNSA. The CDR3 covers 15 residues. The CDR3 region is CASSQYRGSGNTIYF. Here the CDR3 DNA reads TGTGCCAGCAGCCAGTACAGGGGCTCCGGAAACACCATATATTTT. The whole variable domain, remainder taken from reference TRBV7-2 and TRBJ1-3, is GAGVSQSPSNKVTEKGKDVELRCDPISGHTALYWYRQSLGQGLEFLIYFQGNSAPDKSGLPSDRFSAERTGGSVSTLTIQRTQQEDSAVYLCASSQYRGSGNTIYFGEGSWLTVV.

The V and J genes are TRBV11-2 and TRBJ2-7; 11 positions match TRBD1. V shed 5 bases and J 5 bases; nucleotides not matched to a gene: 11. The CDR3 is made up of 16 amino acids. Germline CDR1 SGHAT, CDR2 FQNNGV. DNA for the CDR3: TGTGCCAGCAGCCCATGGACAGGGGGCGCTGTGAACGAGCAGTACTTC. Its protein is CASSPWTGGAVNEQYF.

V is TRBV2 and J is TRBJ2-1; TRBD2 agrees at 7 bases. This CDR3 is built from 15 residues. With V trimmed by 6 bases and J by 3 bases, 8 bases remained unmatched. The V gene's germline CDR1 is SNHLY and CDR2 FYNNEI. The DNA for the CDR3 is TGTGCCAGCAGAATCGGGACTACCAACTACAATGAGCAGTTCTTC. Protein: CASRIGTTNYNEQFF.

V usage is TRBV2 and J usage is TRBJ2-7, with D hard to call. V was clipped by 6 bases and J by 0 bases, with 12 bases between them. This CDR3 has 14 amino acids. Germline V gives CDR1 SNHLY, CDR2 FYNNEI. The CDR3 DNA reads TGTGCCAGCAGCGTTTACGCCAGCTCCTACGAGCAGTACTTC. This encodes CASSVYASSYEQYF.

The V and J genes are TRBV5-1 and TRBJ1-1, with D uncertain. CDR1 is SGHRS, CDR2 YFSETQ, per germline. This CDR3 has 11 amino acids. V gave up 3 bases and J gave up 3 bases, with 3 bases separating them. CDR3 sequence (DNA): TGCGCCAGCAGCTCATACACTGAAGCTTTCTTT. This codes for CASSSYTEAFF. Full variable domain (outside the CDR3, taken from reference TRBV5-1 and TRBJ1-1): KAGVTQTPRYLIKTRGQQVTLSCSPISGHRSVSWYQQTPGQGLQFLFEYFSETQRNKGNFPGRFSGRQFSNSRSEMNVSTLELGDSALYLCASSSYTEAFFGQGTRLTVV.

The chain is built from TRBV2 and TRBJ2-7; perhaps TRBD1 as D (5 bases). The V end lost 3 bases, the J end lost 5 bases, and 11 bases lay between the germline ends. This CDR3 is 13 amino acids long. CDR1 is SNHLY, CDR2 FYNNEI, per germline. The CDR3 coding sequence is TGTGCCAGCAGTGATACAGGCGTCAACGAGCAGTACTTC. Translating gives CASSDTGVNEQYF. Full variable domain (outside the CDR3, taken from reference TRBV2 and TRBJ2-7): EPEVTQTPSHQVTQMGQEVILRCVPISNHLYFYWYRQILGQKVEFLVSFYNNEISEKSEIFDDQFSVERPDGSNFTLKIRSTKLEDSAMYFCASSDTGVNEQYFGPGTRLTVT.

The chain links TRBV12-5 to TRBJ1-5, with 9 bases aligning to TRBD1. This CDR3 region has 19 residues. Germline CDR1 reads LGHNT; CDR2 reads FRNRAP. V lost 7 bases and J lost 5; bases outside the gene matches: 21. The CDR3 coding sequence is TGTGCTAGTGCCCTCATATTATTCGGACAGGGGAGAAAGGATCAGCCCCAGCATTTT. Protein sequence: CASALILFGQGRKDQPQHF.

This clone was found a few times. J is TRBJ1-3 and V is TRBV6-6, with TRBD1 matching over 10 bases. Trimming at V came to 2 bases and at J to 6 bases, leaving 4 bases not matched to a gene. The germline CDR1 and CDR2 sequences are MNHNY and SVGAGI (reference sequence). The CDR3 length is 15 residues. The CDR3 protein is CASSYGDRGQNTIYF. The CDR3 DNA reads TGTGCCAGCAGTTACGGGGACAGGGGTCAAAACACCATATATTTT.